This T cell receptor (beta chain) originates from a study of cytomegalovirus exposure and HLA in healthy donors. The PCR used 60 Vbeta and 13 Jbeta primers. Only in-frame clones appear in the TCRdb table, and some are missing; sequencing was by immunoSEQ multiplex PCR. The table records roughly 80,000 clones, roughly 83% of them present only once. This clone was detected once. This CDR3 is built from 15 residues. Germline V gives CDR1 SQVTM, CDR2 ANQGSEA. What was sequenced was PBMCs. The chain employs TRBV29-1 and TRBJ2-5; possibly TRBD2 for D (5 bases). With the DNA end fitting TRBJ2-7 better, the J assignment may be wrong. This TCR was sampled from a woman aged 45-65 years in good health and CMV-seronegative. The CDR3 DNA reads TGCAGCGTTGAAGAGGAGCGGCTAAGCTCCTACGAGCAGTACTTC. This encodes CSVEEERLSSYEQYF.